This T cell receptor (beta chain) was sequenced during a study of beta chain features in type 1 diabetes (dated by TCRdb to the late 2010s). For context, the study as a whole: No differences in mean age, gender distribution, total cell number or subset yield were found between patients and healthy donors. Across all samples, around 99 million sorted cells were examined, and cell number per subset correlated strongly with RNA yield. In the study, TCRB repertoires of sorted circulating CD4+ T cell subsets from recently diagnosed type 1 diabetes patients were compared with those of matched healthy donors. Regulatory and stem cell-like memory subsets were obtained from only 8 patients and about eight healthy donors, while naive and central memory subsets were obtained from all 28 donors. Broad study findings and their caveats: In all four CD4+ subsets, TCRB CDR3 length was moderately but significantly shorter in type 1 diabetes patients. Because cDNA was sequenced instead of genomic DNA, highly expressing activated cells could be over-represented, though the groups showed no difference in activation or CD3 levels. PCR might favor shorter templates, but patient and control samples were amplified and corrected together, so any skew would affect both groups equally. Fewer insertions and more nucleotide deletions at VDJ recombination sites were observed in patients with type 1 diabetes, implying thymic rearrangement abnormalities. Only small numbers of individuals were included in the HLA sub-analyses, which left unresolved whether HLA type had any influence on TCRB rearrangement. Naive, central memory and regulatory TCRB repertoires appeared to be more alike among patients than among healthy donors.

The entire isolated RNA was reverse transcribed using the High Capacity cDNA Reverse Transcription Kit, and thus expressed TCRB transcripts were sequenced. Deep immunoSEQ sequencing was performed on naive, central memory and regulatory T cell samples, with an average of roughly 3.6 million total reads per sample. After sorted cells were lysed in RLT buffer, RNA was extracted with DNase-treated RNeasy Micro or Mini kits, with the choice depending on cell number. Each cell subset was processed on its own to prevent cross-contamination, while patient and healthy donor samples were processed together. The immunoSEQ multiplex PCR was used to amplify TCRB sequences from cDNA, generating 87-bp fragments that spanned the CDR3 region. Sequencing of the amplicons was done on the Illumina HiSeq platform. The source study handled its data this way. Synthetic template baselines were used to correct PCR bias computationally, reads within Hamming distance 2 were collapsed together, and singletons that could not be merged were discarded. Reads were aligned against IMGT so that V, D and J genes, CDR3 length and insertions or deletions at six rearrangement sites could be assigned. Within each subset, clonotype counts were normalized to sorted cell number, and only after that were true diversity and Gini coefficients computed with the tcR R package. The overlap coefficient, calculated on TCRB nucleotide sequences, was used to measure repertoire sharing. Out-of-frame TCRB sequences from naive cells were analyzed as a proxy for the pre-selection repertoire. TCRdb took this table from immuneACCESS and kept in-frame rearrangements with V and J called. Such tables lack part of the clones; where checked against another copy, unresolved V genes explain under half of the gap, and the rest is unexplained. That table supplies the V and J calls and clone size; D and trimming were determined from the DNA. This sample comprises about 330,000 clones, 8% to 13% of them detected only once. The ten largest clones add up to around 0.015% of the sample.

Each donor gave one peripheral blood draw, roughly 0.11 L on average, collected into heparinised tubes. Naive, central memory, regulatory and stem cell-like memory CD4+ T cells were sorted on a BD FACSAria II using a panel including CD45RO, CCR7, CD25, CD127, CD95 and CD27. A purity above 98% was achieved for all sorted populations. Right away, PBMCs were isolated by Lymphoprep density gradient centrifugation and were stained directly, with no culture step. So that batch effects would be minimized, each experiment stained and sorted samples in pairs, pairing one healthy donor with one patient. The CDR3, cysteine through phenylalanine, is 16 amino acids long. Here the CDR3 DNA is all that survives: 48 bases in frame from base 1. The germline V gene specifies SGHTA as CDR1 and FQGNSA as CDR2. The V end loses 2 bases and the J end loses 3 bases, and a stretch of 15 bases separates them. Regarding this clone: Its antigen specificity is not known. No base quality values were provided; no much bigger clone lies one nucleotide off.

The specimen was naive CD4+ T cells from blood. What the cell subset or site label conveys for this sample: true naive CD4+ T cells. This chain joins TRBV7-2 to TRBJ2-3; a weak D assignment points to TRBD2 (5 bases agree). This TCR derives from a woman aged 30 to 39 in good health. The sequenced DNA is TGTGCCAGCAGCTTACGGTCCGGGGTCAGGACAGATACGCAGTATTTT. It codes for CASSLRSGVRTDTQYF.